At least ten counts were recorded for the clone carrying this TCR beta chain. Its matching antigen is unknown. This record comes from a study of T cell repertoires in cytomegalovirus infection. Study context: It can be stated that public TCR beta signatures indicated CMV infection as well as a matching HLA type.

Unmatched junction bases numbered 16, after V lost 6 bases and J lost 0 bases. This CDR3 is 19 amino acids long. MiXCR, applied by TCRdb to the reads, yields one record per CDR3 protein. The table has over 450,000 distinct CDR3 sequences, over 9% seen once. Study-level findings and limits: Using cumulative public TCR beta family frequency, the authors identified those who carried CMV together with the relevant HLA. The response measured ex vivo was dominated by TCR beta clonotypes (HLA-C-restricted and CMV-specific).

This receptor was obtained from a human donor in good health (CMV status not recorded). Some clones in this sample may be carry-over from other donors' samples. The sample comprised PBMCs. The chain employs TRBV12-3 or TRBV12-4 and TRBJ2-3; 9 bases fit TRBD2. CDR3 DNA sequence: TGTGCCAGCAGGGACCCCCGCCAGCGGGAGGCATCTAGCACAGATACGCAGTATTTT. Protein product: CASRDPRQREASSTDTQYF.